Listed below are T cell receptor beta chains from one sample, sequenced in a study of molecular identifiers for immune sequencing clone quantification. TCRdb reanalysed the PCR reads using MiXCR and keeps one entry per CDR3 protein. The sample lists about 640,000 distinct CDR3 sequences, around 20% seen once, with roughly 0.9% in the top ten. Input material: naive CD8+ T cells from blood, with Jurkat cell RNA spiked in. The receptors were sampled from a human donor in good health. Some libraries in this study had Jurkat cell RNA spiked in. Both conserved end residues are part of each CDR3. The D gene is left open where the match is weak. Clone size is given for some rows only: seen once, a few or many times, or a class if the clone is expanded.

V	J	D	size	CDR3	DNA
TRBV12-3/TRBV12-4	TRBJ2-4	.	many	CASSSGFGLSKNIQYF	TGTGCCAGCAGTTCTGGTTTTGGACTCTCCAAAAACATTCAGTACTTC
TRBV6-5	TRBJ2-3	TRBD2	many	CASSPGLASYTDTQYF	TGTGCCAGCAGTCCCGGACTAGCCTCCTACACAGATACGCAGTATTTT
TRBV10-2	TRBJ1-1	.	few	CASSGGEYVEAFF	TGCGCCAGCAGCGGAGGGGAGTACGTTGAAGCTTTCTTT
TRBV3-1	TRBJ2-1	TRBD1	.	CASSQEDRTGINNEQFF	TGTGCCAGCAGCCAAGAGGACAGGACAGGAATAAACAATGAGCAGTTCTTC
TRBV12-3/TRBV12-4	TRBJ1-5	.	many	CASSARLNQPQHF	TGTGCCAGCAGTGCCAGGCTGAACCAGCCCCAGCATTTT
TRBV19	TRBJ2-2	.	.	CASSIVGGSGGELFF	TGTGCCAGTAGTATAGTTGGGGGGTCCGGCGGGGAGCTGTTTTTT
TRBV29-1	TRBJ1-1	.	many	CSVQVTEAFF	TGCAGCGTACAGGTCACTGAAGCTTTCTTT
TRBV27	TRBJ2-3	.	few	CASSFSGPDTDTQYF	TGTGCCAGCAGTTTTTCCGGGCCCGACACAGATACGCAGTATTTT
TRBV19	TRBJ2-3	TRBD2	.	CATGGLSTDTQYF	TGTGCCACGGGGGGACTCAGCACAGATACGCAGTATTTT
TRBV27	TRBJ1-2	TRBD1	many	CASSPRTGLVGYTF	TGTGCCAGCAGTCCCCGGACAGGGCTGGTTGGCTACACCTTC
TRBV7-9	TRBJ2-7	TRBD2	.	CASSSRDGREIFEQYF	TGTGCCAGCAGCTCCAGGGATGGGCGGGAGATCTTCGAGCAGTACTTC
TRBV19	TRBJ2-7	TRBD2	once	CASNPTLAVSSYEQYF	TGTGCCAGTAATCCAACCCTAGCGGTGAGCTCCTACGAGCAGTACTTC
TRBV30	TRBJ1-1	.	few	CAWSLYLDTEAFF	TGTGCCTGGAGTCTCTATTTGGACACTGAAGCTTTCTTT
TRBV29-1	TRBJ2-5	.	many	CSVDGGASWETQYF	TGCAGCGTTGATGGGGGCGCGTCTTGGGAGACCCAGTACTTC
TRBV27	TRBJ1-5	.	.	CATSPETGSNQPQHF	TGTGCCACCTCCCCGGAGACAGGAAGCAATCAGCCCCAGCATTTT
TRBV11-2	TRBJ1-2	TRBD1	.	CASSLVGQEYGYTF	TGTGCCAGCAGCTTAGTAGGACAGGAATATGGCTACACCTTC
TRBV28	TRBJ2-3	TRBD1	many	CASSYTGGSETDTQYF	TGTGCCAGCAGTTATACAGGGGGCAGTGAGACAGATACGCAGTATTTT
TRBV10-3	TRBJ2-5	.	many	CAETNGTIGETQYF	TGTGCCGAGACTAACGGGACGATCGGAGAGACCCAGTACTTC
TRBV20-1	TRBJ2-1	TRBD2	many	CSARVRTSGKNEQFF	TGCAGTGCTAGAGTTCGGACTAGCGGGAAGAATGAGCAGTTCTTC
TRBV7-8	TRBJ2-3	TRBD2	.	CASSLLRGGTGTQYF	TGTGCCAGCAGCTTGTTGCGGGGGGGCACAGGTACGCAGTATTTT
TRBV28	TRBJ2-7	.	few	CASSLGGWGYEQYF	TGTGCCAGCAGTTTAGGGGGCTGGGGGTACGAGCAGTACTTC
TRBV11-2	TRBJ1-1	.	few	CASSFRRGLNTEAFF	TGTGCCAGCAGCTTTCGACGGGGATTAAACACTGAAGCTTTCTTT
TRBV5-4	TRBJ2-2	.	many	CALQLALETGELFF	TGTGCCCTACAGCTAGCGCTTGAGACCGGGGAGCTGTTTTTT
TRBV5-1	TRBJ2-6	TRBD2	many	CASRGAGLAGVGANVLTF	TGCGCCAGCCGGGGGGCCGGACTAGCGGGAGTTGGGGCCAACGTCCTGACTTTC
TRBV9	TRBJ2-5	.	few	CASSPDGKLEETQYF	TGTGCCAGCAGCCCCGACGGGAAGCTAGAAGAGACCCAGTACTTC
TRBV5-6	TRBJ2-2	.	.	CASSLAEQANTGGLFF	TGTGCCAGCAGCTTGGCCGAACAAGCGAACACCGGGGGGCTGTTTTTT
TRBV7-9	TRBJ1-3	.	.	CASSLDRNTVYF	TGTGCCAGCAGCTTAGATAGAAACACCGTATATTTT
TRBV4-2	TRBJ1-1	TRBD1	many	CASSQVRGLYTEAFF	TGTGCCAGCAGCCAAGTCAGGGGGCTGTACACTGAAGCTTTCTTT
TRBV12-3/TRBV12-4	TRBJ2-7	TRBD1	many	CASSLAPGQGAYEQYF	TGTGCCAGCAGTTTAGCGCCCGGACAGGGAGCCTACGAGCAGTACTTC
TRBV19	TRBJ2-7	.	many	CASSIGKDRSYEQYF	TGTGCCAGTAGTATAGGAAAAGACAGATCCTACGAGCAGTACTTC
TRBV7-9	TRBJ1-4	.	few	CASSPPNGGVVPDNEKLFF	TGTGCCAGCAGCCCGCCTAATGGGGGCGTGGTTCCCGATAATGAAAAACTGTTTTTT
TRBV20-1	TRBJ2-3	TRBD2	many	CSASLAGDLSRDTQYF	TGCAGTGCTTCACTAGCGGGGGACCTTAGCCGGGATACGCAGTATTTT
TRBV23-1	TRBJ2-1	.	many	CATCGPMYNEQFF	TGCGCCACCTGCGGACCGATGTACAATGAGCAGTTCTTC
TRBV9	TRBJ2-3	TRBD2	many	CASSVEGLAGGTDTQYF	TGTGCCAGCAGCGTAGAGGGACTAGCGGGGGGCACAGATACGCAGTATTTT
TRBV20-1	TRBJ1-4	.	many	CSASGGGTNEKLFF	TGCAGTGCTAGTGGGGGAGGAACTAATGAAAAACTGTTTTTT
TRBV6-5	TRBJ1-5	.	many	CASSTGFGNQPQHF	TGTGCCAGCAGCACAGGGTTTGGGAATCAGCCCCAGCATTTT
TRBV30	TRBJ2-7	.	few	CASGPIYEQYF	TGTGCCTCAGGACCGATCTACGAGCAGTACTTC
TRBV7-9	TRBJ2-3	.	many	CASSFTGTGAKSTDTQYF	TGTGCCAGCAGCTTCACAGGGACTGGAGCTAAAAGCACAGATACGCAGTATTTT
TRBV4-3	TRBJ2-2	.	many	CASSQDRYGGQRTGELFF	TGCGCCAGCAGCCAAGATCGTTATGGCGGACAACGGACCGGGGAGCTGTTTTTT
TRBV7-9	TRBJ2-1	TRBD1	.	CASSQTTGDEQFF	TGTGCCAGCAGCCAGACCACAGGGGATGAGCAGTTCTTC
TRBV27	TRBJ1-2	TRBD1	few	CASSLNRGPTNYGYTF	TGTGCCAGCAGTTTAAACAGGGGGCCAACTAACTATGGCTACACCTTC
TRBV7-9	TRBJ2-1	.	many	CASSQNSNEQFF	TGTGCCAGCAGCCAGAACAGCAATGAGCAGTTCTTC
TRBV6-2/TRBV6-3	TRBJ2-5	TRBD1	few	CASSYLQGASETQYF	TGTGCCAGCAGTTACTTACAGGGGGCGTCAGAGACCCAGTACTTC
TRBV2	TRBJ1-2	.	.	CASSEVPGAVEGYTF	TGTGCCAGCAGTGAAGTACCGGGGGCGGTTGAGGGCTACACCTTC
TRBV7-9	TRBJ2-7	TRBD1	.	CASSSGGWEQYF	TGTGCCAGCAGCTCAGGGGGCTGGGAGCAGTACTTC
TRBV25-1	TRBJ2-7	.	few	CASSDHDRTYEQYF	TGTGCCAGCAGTGACCACGACAGGACCTACGAGCAGTACTTC
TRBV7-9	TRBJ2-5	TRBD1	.	CASSSTGTVETQYF	TGTGCCAGCAGCTCTACCGGGACAGTAGAGACCCAGTACTTC
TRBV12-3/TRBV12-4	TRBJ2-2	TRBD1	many	CASSPGTGDATGELFF	TGTGCCAGCAGTCCCGGGACAGGGGATGCAACCGGGGAGCTGTTTTTT
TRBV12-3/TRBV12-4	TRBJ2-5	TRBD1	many	CASSHRDSQETQYF	TGTGCCAGCTCCCACCGGGACAGTCAAGAGACCCAGTACTTC
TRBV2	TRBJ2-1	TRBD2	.	CASLGLAGTEQFF	TGTGCCAGCTTAGGACTAGCGGGAACTGAGCAGTTCTTC
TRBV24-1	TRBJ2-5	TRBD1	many	CATSDGTVQETQYF	TGTGCCACCAGTGATGGGACAGTCCAAGAGACCCAGTACTTC
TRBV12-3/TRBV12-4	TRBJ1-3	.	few	CASSPPNSGNTIYF	TGTGCCAGCAGCCCACCTAACTCTGGAAACACCATATATTTT
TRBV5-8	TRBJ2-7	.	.	CASGLEYEQYF	TGTGCCAGCGGCTTGGAGTACGAGCAGTACTTC
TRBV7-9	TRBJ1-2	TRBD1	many	CASSWRQGEYGYTF	TGTGCCAGCAGCTGGCGACAGGGGGAATATGGCTACACCTTC
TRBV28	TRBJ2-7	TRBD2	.	CASSLNPLAVLTYEQYF	TGTGCCAGCAGTTTGAATCCGCTAGCGGTTCTAACCTACGAGCAGTACTTC